This T cell receptor (beta chain) was documented in a study of control samples from healthy donors and cancer patients. Looked up from germline, CDR1 is SGHVS and CDR2 is FQNEAQ. V dropped 6 bases and J dropped 6 bases, with 11 bases sitting between them. The length of the CDR3 is 13 residues. Libraries were prepared by immunoSEQ multiplex PCR; TCRdb keeps only in-frame clonotypes and omits some of them. The sample gives around 140,000 clones, 90% of which show up once; 2% to 3% is in the top ten. The chain joins TRBV7-8 to TRBJ2-2; D gene ambiguous. This TCR came from a middle-aged man in good health. The sample was blood. The CDR3 DNA sequence: TGTGCCAGCAGTTTACAGCCGTCCGGGGAGCTGTTTTTT. This gives the protein CASSLQPSGELFF.